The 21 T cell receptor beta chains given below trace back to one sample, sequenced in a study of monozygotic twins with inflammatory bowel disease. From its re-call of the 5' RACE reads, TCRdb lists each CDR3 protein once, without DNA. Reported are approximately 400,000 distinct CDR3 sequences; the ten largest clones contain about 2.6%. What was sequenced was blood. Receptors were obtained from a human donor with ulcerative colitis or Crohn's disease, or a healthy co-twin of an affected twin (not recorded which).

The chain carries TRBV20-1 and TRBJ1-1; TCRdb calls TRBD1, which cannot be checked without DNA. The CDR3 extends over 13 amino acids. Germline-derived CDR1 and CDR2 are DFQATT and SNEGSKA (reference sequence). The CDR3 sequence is CSANRGLNTEAFF.

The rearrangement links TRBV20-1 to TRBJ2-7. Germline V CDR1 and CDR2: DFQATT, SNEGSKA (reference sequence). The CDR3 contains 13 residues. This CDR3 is CSARDQNLYEQYF.

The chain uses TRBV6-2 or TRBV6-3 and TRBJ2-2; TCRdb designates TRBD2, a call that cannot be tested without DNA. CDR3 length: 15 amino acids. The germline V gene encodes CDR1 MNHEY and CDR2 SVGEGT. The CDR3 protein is CASSYRAYPTGELFF.

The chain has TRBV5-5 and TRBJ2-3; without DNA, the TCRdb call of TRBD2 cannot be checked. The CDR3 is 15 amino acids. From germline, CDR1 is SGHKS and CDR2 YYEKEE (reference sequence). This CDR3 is CASSSGLAGPLTQYF.

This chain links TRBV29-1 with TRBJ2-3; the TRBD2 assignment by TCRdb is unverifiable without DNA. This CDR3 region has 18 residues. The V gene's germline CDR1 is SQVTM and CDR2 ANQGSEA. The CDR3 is CSVTGLAGVGGITDTQYF.

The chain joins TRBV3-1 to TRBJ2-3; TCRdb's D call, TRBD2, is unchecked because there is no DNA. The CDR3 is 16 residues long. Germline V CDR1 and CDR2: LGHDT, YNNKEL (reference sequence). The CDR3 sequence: CASSQNAGGSTDTQYF.

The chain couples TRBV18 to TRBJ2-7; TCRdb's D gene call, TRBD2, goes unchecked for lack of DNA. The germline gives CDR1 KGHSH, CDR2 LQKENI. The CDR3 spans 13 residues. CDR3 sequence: CASSSDYSYEQYF.

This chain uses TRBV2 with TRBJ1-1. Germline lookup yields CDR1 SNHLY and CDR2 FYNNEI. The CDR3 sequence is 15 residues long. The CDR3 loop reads CASSPSAQVGTEAFF.

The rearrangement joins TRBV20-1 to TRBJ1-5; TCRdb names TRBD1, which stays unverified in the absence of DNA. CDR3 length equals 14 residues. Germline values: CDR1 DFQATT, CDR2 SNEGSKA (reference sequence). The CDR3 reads CSANDREWNQPQHF.

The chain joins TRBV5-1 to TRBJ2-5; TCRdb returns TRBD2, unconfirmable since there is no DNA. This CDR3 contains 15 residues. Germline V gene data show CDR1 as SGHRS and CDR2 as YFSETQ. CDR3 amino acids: CATSSFGGVEETQYF. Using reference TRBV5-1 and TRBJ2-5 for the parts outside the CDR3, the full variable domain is KAGVTQTPRYLIKTRGQQVTLSCSPISGHRSVSWYQQTPGQGLQFLFEYFSETQRNKGNFPGRFSGRQFSNSRSEMNVSTLELGDSALYLCATSSFGGVEETQYFGPGTRLLVL.

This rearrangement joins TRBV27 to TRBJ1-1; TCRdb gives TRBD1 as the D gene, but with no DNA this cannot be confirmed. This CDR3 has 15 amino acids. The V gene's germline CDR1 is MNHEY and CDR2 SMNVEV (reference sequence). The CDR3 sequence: CASSAGTGLNTEAFF.

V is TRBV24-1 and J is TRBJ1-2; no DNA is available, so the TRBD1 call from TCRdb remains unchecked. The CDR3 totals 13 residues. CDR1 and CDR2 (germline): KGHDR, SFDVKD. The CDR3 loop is CATRGTAVEGYTF.

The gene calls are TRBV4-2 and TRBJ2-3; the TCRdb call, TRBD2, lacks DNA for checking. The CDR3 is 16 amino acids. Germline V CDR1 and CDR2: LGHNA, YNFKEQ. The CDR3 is CASRDGKGGAGDTQYF.

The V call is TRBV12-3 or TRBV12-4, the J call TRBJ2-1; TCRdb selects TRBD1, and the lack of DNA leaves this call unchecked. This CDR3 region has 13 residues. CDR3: CASSPPPRGEQFF.

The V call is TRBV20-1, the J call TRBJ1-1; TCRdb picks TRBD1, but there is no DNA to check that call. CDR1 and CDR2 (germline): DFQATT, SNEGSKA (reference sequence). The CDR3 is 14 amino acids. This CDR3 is CSARAGGLNTEAFF.

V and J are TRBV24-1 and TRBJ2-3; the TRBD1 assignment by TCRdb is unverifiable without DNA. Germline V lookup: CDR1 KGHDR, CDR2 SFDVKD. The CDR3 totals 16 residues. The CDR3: CATSEPDRGVTDTQYF.

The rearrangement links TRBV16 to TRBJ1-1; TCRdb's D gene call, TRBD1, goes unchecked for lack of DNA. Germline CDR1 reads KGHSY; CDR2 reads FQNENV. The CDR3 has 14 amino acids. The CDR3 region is CASSQSTGPTEAFF.

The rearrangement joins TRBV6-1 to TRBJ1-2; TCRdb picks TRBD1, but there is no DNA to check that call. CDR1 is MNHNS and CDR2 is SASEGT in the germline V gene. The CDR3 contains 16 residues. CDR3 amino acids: CATLDSDLEGSYGYTF.

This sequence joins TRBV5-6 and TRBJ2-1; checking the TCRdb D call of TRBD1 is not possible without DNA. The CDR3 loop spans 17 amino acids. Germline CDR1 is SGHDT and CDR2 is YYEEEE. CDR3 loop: CASSLPPLDISYNEQFF.

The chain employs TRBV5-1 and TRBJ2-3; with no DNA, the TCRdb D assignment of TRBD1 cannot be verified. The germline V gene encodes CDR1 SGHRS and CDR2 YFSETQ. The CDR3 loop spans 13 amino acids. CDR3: CASSLSGVDTQYF.

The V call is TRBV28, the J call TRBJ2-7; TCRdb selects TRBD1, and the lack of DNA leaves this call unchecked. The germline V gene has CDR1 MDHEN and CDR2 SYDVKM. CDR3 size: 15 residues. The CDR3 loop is CASRDTGGRSYEQYF.